The 20 T cell receptor beta chains below come from one sample, sequenced in a study of cytomegalovirus exposure and HLA in healthy donors. Researchers ran the PCR with 60 Vbeta and 13 Jbeta primers. Generated by immunoSEQ multiplex PCR, the TCRdb table keeps only in-frame clones and is missing some. Of about 180,000 clones in the sample, over 70% were seen once. Sequenced sample: PBMCs. These receptors originate from a woman aged 50 to 65 in good health and CMV-seropositive.

This clone has just one count. V and J are TRBV7-2 and TRBJ1-2; TRBD1 might be the D (6 bases). V was pared by 3 bases and J by 8 bases, with 13 bases between. The CDR3 extends over 13 amino acids. The germline V gene encodes CDR1 SGHTA and CDR2 FQGNSA. CDR3 DNA sequence: TGTGCCAGCAGCTTTACACAGGGTGACGGCTACACCTTC. Its protein product is CASSFTQGDGYTF.

The chain has TRBV11-2 and TRBJ2-7; possible D gene TRBD1, 6 bases. Per the germline V gene, CDR1 is SGHAT and CDR2 is FQNNGV. Trimming removed 0 bases at V and 3 bases at J, with 15 bases between. This CDR3 has 16 amino acids. CDR3 coding DNA: TGTGCCAGCAGCTTAGAGTCAGGGGCCCAAGGCTACGAGCAGTACTTC. Protein: CASSLESGAQGYEQYF.

The V call is TRBV2, the J call TRBJ1-1; D is unresolved. The V and J ends lost 7 bases and 0 bases respectively, with 9 bases between them. CDR1 is SNHLY, CDR2 FYNNEI, per germline. This CDR3 contains 13 residues. In DNA form, the CDR3 reads TGTGCCAGCAAGAGGGTCATGAACACTGAAGCTTTCTTT. Protein product: CASKRVMNTEAFF.

There are a few counts of this clone. The V and J genes are TRBV19 and TRBJ2-3; TRBD1 agrees at 7 bases. Per germline, CDR1 LNHDA and CDR2 SQIVND (reference sequence). The junction had 4 bases not matched to a gene; V was cut back by 1 base and J by 3 bases. The CDR3 loop spans 15 amino acids. The CDR3 region is CASSIALGQTDTQYF. CDR3 coding DNA: TGTGCCAGTAGTATAGCCCTGGGACAGACAGATACGCAGTATTTT.

This chain connects TRBV5-6 to TRBJ2-7; D unclear. The CDR3 is 14 residues long. Germline V gene sequence: CDR1 SGHDT, CDR2 YYEEEE. Trimming left V 1 base short and J 1 base short, with 9 bases between. The CDR3 here is CASSLSRSSYEQYF. In DNA, the CDR3 is TGTGCCAGCAGCTTGTCCCGGAGTTCCTACGAGCAGTACTTC.

This chain joins TRBV14 and TRBJ2-2; TRBD2 matches 9 bases. This CDR3 has 20 amino acids. The junction had 12 bases not matched to a gene; V was cut back by 0 bases and J by 1 base. From germline, CDR1 is SGHDN and CDR2 FVKESK. CDR3 protein: CASSQDRRREGHRNTGELFF. The CDR3 region has the DNA TGTGCCAGCAGCCAAGATCGGCGGCGGGAGGGCCACCGGAACACCGGGGAGCTGTTTTTT. The variable domain in full, with the rest retrieved from reference TRBV14 and TRBJ2-2, is EAGVTQFPSHSVIEKGQTVTLRCDPISGHDNLYWYRRVMGKEIKFLLHFVKESKQDESGMPNNRFLAERTGGTYSTLKVQPAELEDSGVYFCASSQDRRREGHRNTGELFFGEGSRLTVL.

The chain combines TRBV6-5 with TRBJ2-2, with a possible D match to TRBD2 (6 bases). Germline V gene lookup returns CDR1 MNHEY and CDR2 SVGAGI. CDR3 length: 14 residues. With 7 bases removed from V and 5 bases from J, the gap between germline ends came to 14 bases. The CDR3 nucleotides read TGTGCCAGCACCCAGAGGCGGGAAACCGGGGAGCTGTTTTTT. The encoded protein is CASTQRRETGELFF.

This chain joins TRBV18 and TRBJ1-1; unclear D gene. Germline V CDR1 and CDR2: KGHSH, LQKENI. V dropped 6 bases and J dropped 4 bases, with 21 bases sitting between them. This CDR3 is built from 16 residues. The DNA for the CDR3 is TGTGCCAGCTCCCTTACCAGAGGCGGAGACGGCACTGAAGCTTTCTTT. Its translation: CASSLTRGGDGTEAFF.

The chain has TRBV14 and TRBJ1-1, with D perhaps TRBD1 (5 bases). The CDR3 has 14 residues. Trimming stripped 0 bases from V and 7 bases from J, with 12 bases between. From germline, CDR1 is SGHDN and CDR2 FVKESK. This CDR3 reads CASSQDEGRGEAFF. Written as DNA, the CDR3 is TGTGCCAGCAGCCAAGATGAGGGGAGGGGTGAAGCTTTCTTT.

In this sample, this clone turned up many times. This chain links TRBV7-9 with TRBJ1-1, with D possibly matching TRBD1 (5 bases). The CDR3 is 17 amino acids. Germline V CDR1 and CDR2: SEHNR, FQNEAQ (reference sequence). The ends were cut back, 1 base at V and 1 base at J, with 16 bases in the middle. DNA for the CDR3: TGTGCCAGCAGCTTAGGGCAGGGCAGGATGAGGAACACTGAAGCTTTCTTT. This translates into CASSLGQGRMRNTEAFF. Full variable domain (rest looked up from reference TRBV7-9 and TRBJ1-1): DTGVSQNPRHKITKRGQNVTFRCDPISEHNRLYWYRQTLGQGPEFLTYFQNEAQLEKSRLLSDRFSAERPKGSFSTLEIQRTEQGDSAMYLCASSLGQGRMRNTEAFFGQGTRLTVV.

This sequence joins TRBV15 and TRBJ1-5; D gene unclear. Germline V gene lookup returns CDR1 LNHNV and CDR2 YYDKDF (reference sequence). With 0 bases removed from V and 7 bases from J, the gap between germline ends came to 13 bases. The CDR3 runs 15 residues. This chain's CDR3 is CATSRDRVVGQPQHF. CDR3 in DNA: TGTGCCACCAGCAGAGATCGGGTGGTAGGCCAGCCCCAGCATTTT. The variable domain in full, completed from reference TRBV15 and TRBJ1-5, reads DAMVIQNPRYQVTQFGKPVTLSCSQTLNHNVMYWYQQKSSQAPKLLFHYYDKDFNNEADTPDNFQSRRPNTSFCFLDIRSPGLGDTAMYLCATSRDRVVGQPQHFGDGTRLSIL.

This clone was recorded a few times. The chain employs TRBV9 and TRBJ2-3; D unclear. The germline CDR1 and CDR2 sequences are SGDLS and YYNGEE. The CDR3 totals 16 residues. V lost 0 bases, J lost 2 bases, and 13 bases lay in between. CDR3 loop: CASSVGADTYTDTQYF. The CDR3 nucleotides are TGTGCCAGCAGCGTAGGGGCCGACACCTACACAGATACGCAGTATTTT.

V and J are TRBV29-1 and TRBJ1-2, with 11 bases that match TRBD1. This CDR3 has 14 residues. With V trimmed by 4 bases and J by 4 bases, 5 bases remained unmatched. Germline V gene lookup returns CDR1 SQVTM and CDR2 ANQGSEA. CDR3 in amino acids: CSVVGQGAGYGYTF. The CDR3, as DNA: TGCAGCGTTGTCGGACAGGGGGCCGGCTATGGCTACACCTTC.

The sample holds a few counts of this clone. The chain links TRBV16 to TRBJ2-7; D is perhaps TRBD1 (6 bases). The V gene's germline CDR1 is KGHSY and CDR2 FQNENV. V dropped 2 bases and J dropped 9 bases, with 23 bases sitting between them. The CDR3 runs 16 residues. The CDR3 region is CASSQRDGDRPRGQYF. The CDR3 DNA reads TGTGCCAGCAGCCAACGGGATGGAGACAGGCCCCGAGGGCAGTACTTC. The full variable domain, completed using reference TRBV16 and TRBJ2-7, is GEEVAQTPKHLVRGEGQKAKLYCAPIKGHSYVFWYQQVLKNEFKFLISFQNENVFDETGMPKERFSAKCLPNSPCSLEIQATKLEDSAVYFCASSQRDGDRPRGQYFGPGTRLTVT.

The sample holds a few counts of this clone. The chain employs TRBV11-2 and TRBJ1-2; 7 positions match TRBD1. The junction had 6 bases not matched to a gene; V was cut back by 6 bases and J by 8 bases. Germline CDR1 and CDR2: SGHAT and FQNNGV. The CDR3 runs to 12 residues. The CDR3 reads CASRRDRGGYTF. The CDR3, as DNA: TGTGCCAGCAGGCGGGACAGAGGGGGCTACACCTTC.

This clone was seen just once. The V and J genes are TRBV5-1 and TRBJ2-7; TRBD2 matches at 10 bases. V was pared by 0 bases and J by 4 bases, with 10 bases of the junction left unmatched. This CDR3 contains 17 residues. The germline gives CDR1 SGHRS, CDR2 YFSETQ. The CDR3 nucleotides read TGCGCCAGCAGCTTGGGAACCTCTAGCGGGAGCCGGTACGAGCAGTACTTC. Translating gives CASSLGTSSGSRYEQYF. The full variable domain, rest sourced from reference TRBV5-1 and TRBJ2-7, is KAGVTQTPRYLIKTRGQQVTLSCSPISGHRSVSWYQQTPGQGLQFLFEYFSETQRNKGNFPGRFSGRQFSNSRSEMNVSTLELGDSALYLCASSLGTSSGSRYEQYFGPGTRLTVT.

The V gene is TRBV21-1, the J gene TRBJ2-7; TRBD2 is the table's D call, not checked against the DNA. TRBV21-1 is shown as a pseudogene. The CDR3 contains 15 residues. The CDR3 DNA follows: TGTGCCAGCAGCCCTATTCGGGGAGCCCCCTACGAGCAGTACTTC. It specifies CASSPIRGAPYEQYF.

The chain couples TRBV30 to TRBJ1-2; 8 bases map to TRBD1. V lost 4 bases to trimming and J lost 0 bases; unmatched junction nucleotides: 1. Germline V lookup: CDR1 GTSNPN, CDR2 SVGIG (reference sequence). This CDR3 has 13 residues. This CDR3 reads CAWTGQANYGYTF. CDR3 nucleotides: TGTGCCTGGACGGGACAGGCTAACTATGGCTACACCTTC.

In its sample, this clone was seen a few times. The gene calls are TRBV5-1 and TRBJ1-4; 7 positions agree with TRBD1. J was trimmed by 8 bases and V by 5 bases; bases with no gene match: 6. CDR3 size: 13 residues. CDR1 SGHRS and CDR2 YFSETQ come from the germline V gene. The CDR3 region is CASRTGVGEKLFF. CDR3 coding DNA: TGCGCCAGCAGAACAGGGGTTGGCGAAAAACTGTTTTTT.

The V gene is TRBV6-1, the J gene TRBJ2-1; perhaps TRBD2 as D (6 bases). Germline V gene data show CDR1 as MNHNS and CDR2 as SASEGT. Trimming pared 1 base from V and 8 bases from J, leaving 12 bases between. This CDR3 region has 14 residues. This CDR3 is CASSEGRESDEQFF. The CDR3 DNA sequence: TGTGCCAGCAGTGAAGGACGGGAGAGCGATGAGCAGTTCTTC.